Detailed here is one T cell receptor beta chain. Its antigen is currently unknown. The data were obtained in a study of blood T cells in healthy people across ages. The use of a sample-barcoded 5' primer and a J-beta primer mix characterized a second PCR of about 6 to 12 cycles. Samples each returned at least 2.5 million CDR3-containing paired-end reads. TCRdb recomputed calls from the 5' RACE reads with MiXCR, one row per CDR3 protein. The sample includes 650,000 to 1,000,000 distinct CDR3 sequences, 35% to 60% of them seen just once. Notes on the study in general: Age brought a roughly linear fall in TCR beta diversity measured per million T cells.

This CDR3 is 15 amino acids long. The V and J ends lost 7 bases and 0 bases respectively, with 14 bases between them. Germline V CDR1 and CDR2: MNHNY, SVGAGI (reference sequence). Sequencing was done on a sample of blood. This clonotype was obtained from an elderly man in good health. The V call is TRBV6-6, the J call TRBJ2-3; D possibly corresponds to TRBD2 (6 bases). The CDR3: CASTHDGTSTDTQYF. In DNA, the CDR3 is TGTGCCAGCACCCACGACGGGACTAGCACAGATACGCAGTATTTT.